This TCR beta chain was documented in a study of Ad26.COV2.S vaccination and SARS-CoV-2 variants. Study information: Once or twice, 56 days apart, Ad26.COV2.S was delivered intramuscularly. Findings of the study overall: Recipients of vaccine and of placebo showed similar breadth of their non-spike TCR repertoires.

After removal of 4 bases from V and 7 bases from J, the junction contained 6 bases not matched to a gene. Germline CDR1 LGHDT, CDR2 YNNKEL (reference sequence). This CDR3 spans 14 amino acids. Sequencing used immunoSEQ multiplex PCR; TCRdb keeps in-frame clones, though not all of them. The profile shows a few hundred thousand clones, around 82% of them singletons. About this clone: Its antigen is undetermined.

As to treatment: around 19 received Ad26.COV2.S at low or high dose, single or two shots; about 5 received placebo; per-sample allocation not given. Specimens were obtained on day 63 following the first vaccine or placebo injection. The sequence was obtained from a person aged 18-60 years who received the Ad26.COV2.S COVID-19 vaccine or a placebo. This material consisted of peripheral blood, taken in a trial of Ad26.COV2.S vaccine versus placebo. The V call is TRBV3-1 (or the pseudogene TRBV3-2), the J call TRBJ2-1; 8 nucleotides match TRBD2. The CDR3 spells CASSPVGLENEQFF. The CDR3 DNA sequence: TGTGCCAGCAGCCCGGTGGGACTAGAAAATGAGCAGTTCTTC.